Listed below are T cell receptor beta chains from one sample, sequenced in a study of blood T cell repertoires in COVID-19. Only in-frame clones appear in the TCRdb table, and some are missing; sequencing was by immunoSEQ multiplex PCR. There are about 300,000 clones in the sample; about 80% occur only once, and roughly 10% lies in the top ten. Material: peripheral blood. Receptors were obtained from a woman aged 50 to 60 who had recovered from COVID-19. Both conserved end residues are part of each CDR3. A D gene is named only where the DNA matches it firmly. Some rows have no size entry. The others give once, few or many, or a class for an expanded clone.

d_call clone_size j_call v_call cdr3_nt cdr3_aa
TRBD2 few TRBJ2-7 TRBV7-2 TGTGCCAGCAGCCCCCCGACTAGCGGGTTCTACGAGCAGTACTTC CASSPPTSGFYEQYF
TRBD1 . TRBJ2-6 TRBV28 TGTGCCAGCAGTTCGGGACAGGGCCCCAACGTCCTGACTTTC CASSSGQGPNVLTF
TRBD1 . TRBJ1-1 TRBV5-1 TGCGCCAGCAGCCCATGGACAGGGGGGGACCCTGAAGCTTTCTTT CASSPWTGGDPEAFF
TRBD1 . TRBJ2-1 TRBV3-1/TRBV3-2 TGTGCCAGCAGCCAAGATTTAACAGGGGGTGGCGATGAGCAGTTCTTC CASSQDLTGGGDEQFF
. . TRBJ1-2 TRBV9 TGTGCCAGTTCCGATGGGAGGGGAGAAGGCTACACCTTC CASSDGRGEGYTF
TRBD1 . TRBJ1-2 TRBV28 TGTGCCAGCAGGCCACAAACAGGGGAGGATGGCTACACCTTC CASRPQTGEDGYTF
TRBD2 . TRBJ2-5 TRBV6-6 TGTGCCAGCAGTTTTCTGACTAGCGGGAGTGCGGAGACCCAGTACTTC CASSFLTSGSAETQYF
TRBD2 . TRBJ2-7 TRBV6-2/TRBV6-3 TGTGCCAGCAGCGGGAGGGCCCGCGAGCAGTACTTC CASSGRAREQYF
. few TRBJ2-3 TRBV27 TGTGCCAGCAAGGCAGGAGGCTCAGATACGCAGTATTTT CASKAGGSDTQYF
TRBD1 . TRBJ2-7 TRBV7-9 TGTGCCAGCAGCTTTGGACAGGGTATTCCTTACGAGCAGTACTTC CASSFGQGIPYEQYF
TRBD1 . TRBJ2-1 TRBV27 TGTGCCAGCAGCTCATCATCGACAGGGGGGAGCAATGAGCAGTTCTTC CASSSSSTGGSNEQFF
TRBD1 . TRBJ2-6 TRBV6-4 TGTGCCAGCAGTGACTCGCGACAGGGTACCTCTGGGGCCAACGTCCTGACTTTC CASSDSRQGTSGANVLTF
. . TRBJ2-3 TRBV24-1 TGTGCCACCAGTCTTGGCGGGGGCACAGATACGCAGTATTTT CATSLGGGTDTQYF
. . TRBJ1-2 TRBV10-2 TGCGCCAGCAGTGGGAACAGCCACTATGGCTACACCTTC CASSGNSHYGYTF
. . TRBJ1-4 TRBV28 TGTGCCAGTACGGCGGGGACGGACGTTCTCGGGGAAAAACTGTTTTTT CASTAGTDVLGEKLFF
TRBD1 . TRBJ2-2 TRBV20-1 TGCAGTGCTAGTCACACAGGGGGTAGGGAGCTGTTTTTT CSASHTGGRELFF
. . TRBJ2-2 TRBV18 TGTGCCAGCTCACGGCTAAAAGCGGACAGACTGAACACCGGGGAGCTGTTTTTT CASSRLKADRLNTGELFF
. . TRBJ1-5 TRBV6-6 TGTGCCAGCAGTTACGGTGGGGGGGGTCAGCCCCAGCATTTT CASSYGGGGQPQHF
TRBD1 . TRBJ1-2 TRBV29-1 TGCAGCGTTGGAACTCCGGGACAGGGATATGGCTACACCTTC CSVGTPGQGYGYTF
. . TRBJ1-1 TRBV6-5 TGTGCCAGCAGTTACTCGGACAGCTACACTGAAGCTTTCTTT CASSYSDSYTEAFF
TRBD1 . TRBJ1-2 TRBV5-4 TGTGCCAGCAGCTTTGGGTCTGTGACAGGGGCTTATGGCTACACCTTC CASSFGSVTGAYGYTF
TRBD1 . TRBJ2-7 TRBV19 TGTGCCAGTAGACAGGGGCACGAGCAGTACTTC CASRQGHEQYF
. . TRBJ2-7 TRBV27 TGTGCCAGCAGTTCTTCCCCCGGGTCAGCCTACGAGCAGTACTTC CASSSSPGSAYEQYF
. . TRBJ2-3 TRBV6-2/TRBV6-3 TGTGCCAGCAGTTACCGAGTCTTGAGGGGACACAGTGCAGATACGCAGTATTTT CASSYRVLRGHSADTQYF
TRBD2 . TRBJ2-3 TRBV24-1 TGTGCCACCAGTGCAAAGCCCCCCACAAGCGGGGGCGGGGATACGCAGTATTTT CATSAKPPTSGGGDTQYF
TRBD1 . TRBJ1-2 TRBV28 TGTGCCATCTTAGGACAGGGGGACTATGGCTACACCTTC CAILGQGDYGYTF
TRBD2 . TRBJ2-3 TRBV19 TGTGCCAGTAGTCGGCGGGAGACAGATACGCAGTATTTT CASSRRETDTQYF
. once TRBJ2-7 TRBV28 TGTGCCAGCAGTTTAAGGTTGCTAGTCGACTACGAGCAGTACTTC CASSLRLLVDYEQYF
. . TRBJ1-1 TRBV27 TGTGCCAGCAGGGTCCAGGTGAACACTGAAGCTTTCTTT CASRVQVNTEAFF
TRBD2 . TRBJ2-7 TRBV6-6 TGTGCCAGCAGTCGAACTAGCGGGGGGGCCGTTGGCTACGAGCAGTACTTC CASSRTSGGAVGYEQYF
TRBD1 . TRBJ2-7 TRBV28 TGTGCCAGCACCCCCGGGACAGGTCACACCGAGCAGTACTTC CASTPGTGHTEQYF
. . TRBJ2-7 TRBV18 TGTGCCAGCTCACCAGTGGAGGGAGGCCACGAGCAGTACTTC CASSPVEGGHEQYF
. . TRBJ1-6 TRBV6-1 TGTGCCAGCAGTGAAGTCCAGGGAAAAAATTCACCCCTCCACTTT CASSEVQGKNSPLHF